The following is a TCR beta chain sequence with its context. In the original processing: Nucleated cell number was recorded as an estimate derived from reference gene primer amplification. Some clones are missing from TCRdb's copy, which holds only in-frame ones; the method was immunoSEQ multiplex PCR. Clone size and the V and J calls come from that table; the DNA yielded D and trimming. The sample carries almost 90,000 clones, over 75% recorded once. From germline, CDR1 is SGHNT and CDR2 YYREEE (reference sequence). J lost 6 bases, V lost 3 bases, and 5 bases had no gene match. The CDR3 length is 14 residues. The data stem from a study of blood T cell repertoires in COVID-19. Overall study: From the United States, Italy and Spain came samples of acute and convalescent COVID-19. Sample material is recorded as cDNA or gDNA derived from T cells, B-cell-depleted T cells, or PBMCs.

The sequencing sample was made of peripheral blood. This sequence joins TRBV5-4 and TRBJ2-2, with 7 bases that match TRBD1. The TCR was taken from a man of 80 years or more with acute or convalescent COVID-19. This CDR3 reads CASSSQTGAGELFF. The CDR3 DNA is TGTGCCAGCAGCTCCCAAACAGGGGCCGGGGAGCTGTTTTTT.